The subject of this entry is one T cell receptor beta chain. Its specificity is not known. This sample was taken from a study of cytomegalovirus exposure and HLA in healthy donors. Study findings and constraints: An analysis done earlier found most TCR beta V segments productive about 90% or about 30% of the time.

The PCR contained 60 Vbeta and 13 Jbeta primers. Clones were read by immunoSEQ multiplex PCR, and TCRdb kept only the in-frame ones, dropping some. The sample shows fewer than 110,000 clones, about 80% of them seen only once. Sequenced material: PBMCs. This receptor was identified in a man aged 40-49 years in good health and CMV-seronegative.

CDR3 loop: CASGNNRVTYNSPLHF. CDR3 DNA sequence: TGTGCCAGCGGGAACAACAGGGTTACTTATAATTCACCCCTCCACTTT. The genes are TRBV28 and TRBJ1-6; a possible D gene is TRBD1 (6 bases). The CDR3 length is 16 residues. Germline values: CDR1 MDHEN, CDR2 SYDVKM. The germline V and J ends were trimmed by 8 bases and 4 bases, with 18 bases remaining between them.